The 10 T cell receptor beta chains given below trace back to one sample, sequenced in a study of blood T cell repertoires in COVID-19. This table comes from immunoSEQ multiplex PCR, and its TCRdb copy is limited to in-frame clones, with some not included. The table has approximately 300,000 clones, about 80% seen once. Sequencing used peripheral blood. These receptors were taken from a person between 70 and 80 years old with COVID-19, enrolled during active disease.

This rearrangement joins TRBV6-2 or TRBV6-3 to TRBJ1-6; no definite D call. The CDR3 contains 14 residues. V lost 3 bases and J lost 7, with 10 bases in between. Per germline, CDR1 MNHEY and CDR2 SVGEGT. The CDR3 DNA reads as TGTGCCAGCAGTTATGCACCGCAGAATTCACCCCTCCACTTT. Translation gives CASSYAPQNSPLHF.

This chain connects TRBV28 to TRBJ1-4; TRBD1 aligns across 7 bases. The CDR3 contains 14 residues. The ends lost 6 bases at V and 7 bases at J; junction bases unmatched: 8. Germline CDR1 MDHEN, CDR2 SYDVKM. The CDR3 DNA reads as TGTGCCAGCAGCCGGACAGGTTCGGGTGAAAAACTGTTTTTT. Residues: CASSRTGSGEKLFF.

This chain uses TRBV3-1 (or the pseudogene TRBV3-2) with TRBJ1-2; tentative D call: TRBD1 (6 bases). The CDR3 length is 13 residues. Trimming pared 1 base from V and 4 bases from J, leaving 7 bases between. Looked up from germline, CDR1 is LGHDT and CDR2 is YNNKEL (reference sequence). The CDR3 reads CASSQGTVYGYTF. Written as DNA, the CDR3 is TGTGCCAGCAGCCAAGGGACAGTCTATGGCTACACCTTC.

The CDR3 coding sequence is TGTGCCAGCAGCTTAGCCGGCGGAGATACGCAGTATTTT. This gives the protein CASSLAGGDTQYF. The chain recombines TRBV7-9 with TRBJ2-3; no definite D call. The ends were cut back, 0 bases at V and 5 bases at J, with 6 bases in the middle. Germline V gene data show CDR1 as SEHNR and CDR2 as FQNEAQ (reference sequence). The CDR3 contains 13 residues.

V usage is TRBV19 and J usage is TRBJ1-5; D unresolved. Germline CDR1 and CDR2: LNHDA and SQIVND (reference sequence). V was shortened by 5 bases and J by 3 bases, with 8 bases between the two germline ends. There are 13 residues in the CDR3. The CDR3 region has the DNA TGTGCCAGTAGTCCAGGCCTCAATCAGCCCCAGCATTTT. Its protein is CASSPGLNQPQHF.

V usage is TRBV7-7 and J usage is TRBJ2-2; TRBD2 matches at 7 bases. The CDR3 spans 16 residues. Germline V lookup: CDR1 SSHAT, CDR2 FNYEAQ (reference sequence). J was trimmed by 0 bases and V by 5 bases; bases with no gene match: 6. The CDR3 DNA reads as TGTGCCAGCAGCGCCGGGACTACCCCGAACACCGGGGAGCTGTTTTTT. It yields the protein CASSAGTTPNTGELFF. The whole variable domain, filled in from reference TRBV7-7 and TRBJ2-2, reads GAGVSQSPRYKVTKRGQDVTLRCDPISSHATLYWYQQALGQGPEFLTYFNYEAQPDKSGLPSDRFSAERPEGSISTLTIQRTEQRDSAMYRCASSAGTTPNTGELFFGEGSRLTVL.

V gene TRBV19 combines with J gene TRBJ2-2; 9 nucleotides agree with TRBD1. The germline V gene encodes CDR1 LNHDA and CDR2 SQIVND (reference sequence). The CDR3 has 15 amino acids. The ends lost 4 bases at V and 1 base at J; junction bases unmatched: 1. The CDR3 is CASSRGQGNTGELFF. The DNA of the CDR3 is TGTGCCAGTAGTAGGGGACAGGGGAACACCGGGGAGCTGTTTTTT.

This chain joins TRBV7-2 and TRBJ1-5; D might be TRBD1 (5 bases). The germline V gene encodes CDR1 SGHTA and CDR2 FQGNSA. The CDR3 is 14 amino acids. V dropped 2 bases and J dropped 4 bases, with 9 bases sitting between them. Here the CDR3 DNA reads TGTGCCAGCAGCTTATCCCAGGGAAATCAGCCCCAGCATTTT. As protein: CASSLSQGNQPQHF.

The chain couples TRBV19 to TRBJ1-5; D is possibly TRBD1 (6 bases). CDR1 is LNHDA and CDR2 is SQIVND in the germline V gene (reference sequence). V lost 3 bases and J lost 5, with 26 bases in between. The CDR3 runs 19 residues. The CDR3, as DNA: TGTGCCAGTAGTATTGACCCGATGGACCAGGGGAAGGGGGATCAGCCCCAGCATTTT. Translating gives CASSIDPMDQGKGDQPQHF.

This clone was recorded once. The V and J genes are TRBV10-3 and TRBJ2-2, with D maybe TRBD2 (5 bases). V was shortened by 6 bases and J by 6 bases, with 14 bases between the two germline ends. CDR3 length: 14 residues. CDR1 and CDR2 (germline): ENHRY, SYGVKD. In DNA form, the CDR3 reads TGTGCCATCAGATCCGGACTCGCAGCCGGGGAGCTGTTTTTT. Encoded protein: CAIRSGLAAGELFF.